This T cell receptor (beta chain) was retrieved from a study of T-cell reconstitution after alpha-beta-depleted transplantation in children. General study points: Two months or so post-transplant, alpha-beta T cells reportedly derived from several hundred expanded graft clones. T-cell numbers and diversity one year post-transplant derived largely from freshly generated T cells.

Between the trimmed V and J ends, which lost 0 bases and 2 bases, there was a span of 10 bases. Germline CDR1 LNHNV, CDR2 YYDKDF (reference sequence). The CDR3 length is 15 residues. This clonotype was seen at least ten times. The antigen is undetermined. Using unique molecular identifiers, the investigators prepared the TCRbeta library. TCRdb reanalysed the PCR reads using MiXCR and keeps one entry per CDR3 protein. The sample contains 600,000 to 800,000 distinct CDR3 sequences, around 13% of which appear only once. Material: PBMCs, obtained before TCRalphabeta/CD19-depleted stem cell transplant. The chain has TRBV15 and TRBJ1-1, with D possibly being TRBD1 (5 bases). This receptor was taken from a girl aged 2-10 years with congenital amegakaryocytic thrombocytopenia, due to receive a stem cell transplant. The CDR3 spells CATSREGGFNTEAFF. The CDR3 nucleotides read TGTGCCACCAGCAGAGAGGGGGGTTTTAACACTGAAGCTTTCTTT.